Each of the 23 T cell receptor beta chains below was sequenced from the same sample in a study of blood T cell repertoires in COVID-19. The assay was immunoSEQ multiplex PCR, and TCRdb's table has in-frame clones only and misses some. In the table there are around 260,000 clones, around nine tenths of which are singletons. Sequenced sample: peripheral blood. These receptors were obtained from a man aged 25-40 years with acute or convalescent COVID-19.

This chain connects TRBV19 to TRBJ2-2; TRBD1 matches at 9 bases. CDR3 length: 15 amino acids. V was clipped by 6 bases and J by 6 bases; unmatched bases: 8. Germline V lookup: CDR1 LNHDA, CDR2 SQIVND (reference sequence). The CDR3 region has the DNA TGTGCCAGTAGACTGTGGACAGGGGAGCCCGGGGAGCTGTTTTTT. Encoded protein: CASRLWTGEPGELFF.

The chain employs TRBV27 and TRBJ1-1; no definite D call. Germline V CDR1 and CDR2: MNHEY, SMNVEV (reference sequence). This CDR3 spans 11 amino acids. V was trimmed by 6 bases and J by 1 base, leaving 3 bases between them. The CDR3, as DNA: TGTGCCAGCAGGAGGAACACTGAAGCTTTCTTT. Amino acids: CASRRNTEAFF.

The CDR3 sequence is CASIRDRGPGTQYF. Here the CDR3 DNA reads TGTGCCAGCATTCGAGACAGGGGGCCTGGGACCCAGTACTTC. This chain uses TRBV2 with TRBJ2-5; 10 positions match TRBD1. Per germline, CDR1 SNHLY and CDR2 FYNNEI. V lost 7 bases and J lost 7; bases outside the gene matches: 9. This CDR3 is built from 14 residues.

This clone was counted a single time. The V gene is TRBV18, the J gene TRBJ2-5; 12 bases line up with TRBD2. The CDR3 covers 17 residues. Trimming removed 3 bases from V and 5 bases from J; junction bases left unmatched: 10. CDR1 and CDR2 (germline): KGHSH, LQKENI. CDR3: CASSPRDLAGGRETQYF. The DNA for the CDR3 is TGTGCCAGCTCACCCCGAGATCTAGCGGGGGGGCGCGAGACCCAGTACTTC.

This sequence joins TRBV19 and TRBJ2-1; 9 nucleotides agree with TRBD1. The CDR3 has 15 amino acids. V lost 6 bases to trimming and J lost 7 bases; unmatched junction nucleotides: 10. Germline CDR1 LNHDA, CDR2 SQIVND (reference sequence). The CDR3 sequence: CASSGGTGSLNEQFF. The CDR3 DNA is TGTGCCAGTAGCGGGGGGACAGGGAGTTTGAATGAGCAGTTCTTC.

The chain combines TRBV2 with TRBJ2-7; 14 nucleotides align to TRBD2. Trimming cost V 1 base and J 5 bases; bases outside gene matches: 4. There are 16 residues in the CDR3. Germline lookup yields CDR1 SNHLY and CDR2 FYNNEI. Here the CDR3 reads CASSEGLAGGSHEQYF. CDR3 nucleotides: TGTGCCAGCAGTGAAGGACTAGCGGGAGGGTCCCACGAGCAGTACTTC.

The chain combines TRBV5-1 with TRBJ2-1, with a weak D call TRBD2 (6 bases). Germline CDR1 and CDR2: SGHRS and YFSETQ. Trimming shortened V by 4 bases and J by 2 bases, and 13 bases separated the two germline ends. The length of the CDR3 is 15 residues. For the CDR3, the DNA is TGCGCCAGCAGCCCAGGGACTGCCGCCTACAATGAGCAGTTCTTC. It translates to CASSPGTAAYNEQFF.

V gene TRBV28 combines with J gene TRBJ1-2, with 7 positions matching TRBD1. CDR3 length: 13 residues. The junction had 7 bases not matched to a gene; V was cut back by 4 bases and J by 8 bases. Germline V gene data show CDR1 as MDHEN and CDR2 as SYDVKM. The CDR3 loop reads CASSSLTGKGYTF. The DNA for the CDR3 is TGTGCCAGCAGTTCCTTGACAGGGAAAGGCTACACCTTC.

Written as DNA, the CDR3 is TGTGCCAGCAGTTACTCGAGCCTAGCGGGTTACAATGAGCAGTTCTTC. Protein: CASSYSSLAGYNEQFF. The V and J genes are TRBV6-6 and TRBJ2-1, with 8 bases lining up with TRBD2. Trimming took 0 bases from V and 4 from J; bases not matched to a gene: 5. This CDR3 is built from 16 residues. The germline V gene has CDR1 MNHNY and CDR2 SVGAGI (reference sequence).

This sequence joins TRBV28 and TRBJ1-2; D is undetermined. Trimming took 4 bases from V and 0 from J, leaving 12 bases between them. Germline V lookup: CDR1 MDHEN, CDR2 SYDVKM. The CDR3 loop spans 15 amino acids. CDR3 sequence: CASSSRRRTNYGYTF. CDR3 bases: TGTGCCAGCAGTTCCCGGCGCAGGACTAACTATGGCTACACCTTC.

The chain couples TRBV28 to TRBJ2-7, with D possibly TRBD1 on 5 matching bases. This CDR3 contains 13 residues. The V end was cut by 6 bases, the J end by 1 base, with 10 bases between. Germline CDR1 is MDHEN and CDR2 is SYDVKM. The CDR3 here is CASSWGGSYEQYF. The CDR3 coding sequence is TGTGCCAGCAGCTGGGGCGGATCCTACGAGCAGTACTTC.

V is TRBV12-3 or TRBV12-4 and J is TRBJ2-2, with 7 positions matching TRBD1. This CDR3 has 13 amino acids. V shed 6 bases, J shed 5 bases, and the junction held 3 bases outside the gene matches. The CDR3 DNA sequence: TGTGCCAGCAGACGGACAGGAACCGGGGAGCTGTTTTTT. Protein product: CASRRTGTGELFF.

This sequence joins TRBV28 and TRBJ1-1; 10 nucleotides line up with TRBD1. Germline loops: CDR1 MDHEN, CDR2 SYDVKM. The CDR3 is 14 residues long. After removal of 6 bases from V and 1 base from J, the junction contained 2 bases not matched to a gene. CDR3 sequence: CASRGTGANTEAFF. The CDR3 DNA follows: TGTGCCAGCAGGGGGACAGGGGCGAACACTGAAGCTTTCTTT.

The V call is TRBV12-3 or TRBV12-4, the J call TRBJ2-7, with D perhaps TRBD1 (5 bases). The CDR3 consists of 13 residues. The V end was cut by 1 base, the J end by 6 bases, with 10 bases between. The CDR3 loop is CASSLEGSVEQYF. The DNA for the CDR3 is TGTGCCAGCAGTTTAGAGGGGTCCGTCGAGCAGTACTTC.

The J gene is TRBJ1-6, the V gene TRBV27; D gene uncertain. The CDR3 loop spans 12 amino acids. V dropped 5 bases and J dropped 3 bases, with 2 bases sitting between them. From germline, CDR1 is MNHEY and CDR2 SMNVEV (reference sequence). The CDR3: CASSLYNSPLHF. CDR3 sequence (DNA): TGTGCCAGCAGTCTCTATAATTCACCCCTCCACTTT.

The chain carries TRBV30 and TRBJ1-3; D remains unclear. This CDR3 has 16 residues. Germline V gene sequence: CDR1 GTSNPN, CDR2 SVGIG (reference sequence). V was cut by 0 bases and J by 1 base, with 13 bases left in between. The CDR3 here is CAWSVPGSYSGNTIYF. The CDR3 DNA reads as TGTGCCTGGAGTGTCCCGGGGTCATATTCTGGAAACACCATATATTTT.

The V and J genes are TRBV7-9 and TRBJ2-3; 9 nucleotides align to TRBD1. Germline trimming cut 6 bases from V and 0 bases from J; bases unmatched to any gene: 4. CDR3 length: 15 amino acids. The germline CDR1 and CDR2 sequences are SEHNR and FQNEAQ (reference sequence). The CDR3 sequence is CASRTGTGSTDTQYF. The CDR3 DNA reads as TGTGCCAGCAGAACCGGGACAGGGAGCACAGATACGCAGTATTTT.

The chain combines TRBV11-2 with TRBJ2-7; maybe TRBD2 (6 bases). The CDR3 is made up of 12 amino acids. CDR1 SGHAT and CDR2 FQNNGV come from the germline V gene. Trimming stripped 6 bases from V and 2 bases from J, with 8 bases between. CDR3 nucleotide sequence: TGTGCCAGCAGACGGACTACCTACGAGCAGTACTTC. The encoded protein is CASRRTTYEQYF.

The V and J genes are TRBV27 and TRBJ1-2; possible D gene TRBD1, 5 bases. Trimming pared 6 bases from V and 1 base from J, leaving 6 bases between. Per the germline V gene, CDR1 is MNHEY and CDR2 is SMNVEV (reference sequence). There are 12 residues in the CDR3. The CDR3 DNA reads TGTGCCAGCAGGGGGGGTAACTATGGCTACACCTTC. This translates into CASRGGNYGYTF.

In DNA, the CDR3 is TGTGCCAGCAGCGACAGGGGGCAAGGCTATGGCTACACCTTC. Its protein is CASSDRGQGYGYTF. V is TRBV28 and J is TRBJ1-2; 10 bases are a match to TRBD1. The V gene's germline CDR1 is MDHEN and CDR2 SYDVKM. The junction had 5 bases not matched to a gene; V was cut back by 6 bases and J by 4 bases. This CDR3 is built from 14 residues.

The rearrangement uses TRBV10-3 and TRBJ1-2; 9 nucleotides match TRBD1. Germline-derived CDR1 and CDR2 are ENHRY and SYGVKD. Unmatched junction bases numbered 7, after V lost 0 bases and J lost 8 bases. The CDR3 is made up of 15 amino acids. CDR3 sequence: CAISESEQGARGYTF. CDR3 nucleotide sequence: TGTGCCATCAGTGAGTCAGAACAGGGGGCGCGGGGCTACACCTTC.

The chain recombines TRBV19 with TRBJ2-6; D remains unclear. The germline CDR1 and CDR2 sequences are LNHDA and SQIVND (reference sequence). CDR3 length equals 14 residues. V gave up 2 bases and J gave up 6 bases, with 8 bases separating them. The CDR3 nucleotides read TGTGCCAGTAGTATACAGGTTTCGGCCAACGTCCTGACTTTC. Residues: CASSIQVSANVLTF.

This clone has only one observation. The J gene is TRBJ1-2, the V gene TRBV28; D possibly corresponds to TRBD1 (5 bases). The CDR3 runs 14 residues. The germline V and J ends were trimmed by 8 bases and 7 bases, with 20 bases remaining between them. Per the germline V gene, CDR1 is MDHEN and CDR2 is SYDVKM. The CDR3 sequence is CASVIPGTGGGYTF. The CDR3 bases are TGTGCCAGCGTCATACCGGGGACGGGAGGTGGCTACACCTTC.